Listed below are T cell receptor beta chains from one sample, sequenced in a study of CD8 T cells in ankylosing spondylitis. TCRdb reprocessed the 5' RACE reads with MiXCR, giving one entry per CDR3 protein. The sample has 45,000 or so distinct CDR3 sequences; 8% to 13% are singletons. The specimen sequenced was blood, either unsorted or a sorted T cell fraction (not recorded which). All receptors derive from a male donor with ankylosing spondylitis or in good health (not recorded which). CDR3s include the opening cysteine and the closing phenylalanine or tryptophan. The D gene is left open where the match is weak. Clone size is not always given. Where it is, it says once, few, many or a class for expanded clones.

d_call	clone_size	v_call	j_call	cdr3_nt	cdr3_aa
NA	NA	TRBV12-3/TRBV12-4	TRBJ1-4	TGTGCCAGCGCTGGGGGGGGCGAAGAAAAACTGTTTTTT	CASAGGGEEKLFF
NA	many	TRBV13	TRBJ2-4	TGTGCCAGCAGCTTAGATATGGGGAAAGTCAAAAACATTCAGTACTTC	CASSLDMGKVKNIQYF
NA	many	TRBV5-1	TRBJ1-3	TGCGCCAGCAGCTTCGAGGGGCGCGGAAACACCATATATTTT	CASSFEGRGNTIYF
NA	many	TRBV6-5	TRBJ2-5	TGTGCCAGCAGTTACGGCCTAGACCGGGGGGAGACCCAGTACTTC	CASSYGLDRGETQYF
NA	many	TRBV19	TRBJ1-5	TGTGCCAGTAGTATAGGGGCGGTACCCAATCAGCCCCAGCATTTT	CASSIGAVPNQPQHF
NA	few	TRBV12-5	TRBJ1-3	TGTGCTAGTGGTGAGGCGGACCTCGCTAAGAACACCATATATTTT	CASGEADLAKNTIYF
TRBD2	many	TRBV6-4	TRBJ2-1	TGTGCCAGCAGTGACAGCGGGGGGGCCAATGAGCAGTTCTTC	CASSDSGGANEQFF
TRBD2	NA	TRBV14	TRBJ2-3	TGTGCCAGCAGCGGGAGGGCCAGCACAGATACGCAGTATTTT	CASSGRASTDTQYF
NA	many	TRBV3-1	TRBJ2-1	TGTGCCAGCAGCCAAGTTTGGAGGGGGCAGAGCAATGAGCAGTTCTTC	CASSQVWRGQSNEQFF
TRBD1	many	TRBV5-1	TRBJ1-1	TGCGCCAGCAGTCCCCAGGGGGCGACTGAAGCTTTCTTT	CASSPQGATEAFF
TRBD1	many	TRBV12-3/TRBV12-4	TRBJ2-5	TGTGCCAGCAGTAACCCCCCGACAGGGTACCAAGAGACCCAGTACTTC	CASSNPPTGYQETQYF
TRBD2	many	TRBV27	TRBJ2-1	TGTGCCAGCAGTCGGAGGGCAGCGGGGACTAATGAGCAGTTCTTC	CASSRRAAGTNEQFF
TRBD1	many	TRBV5-1	TRBJ1-1	TGCGCCAGCACCCTTAATACCCGGGACAGGAACACTGAAGCTTTCTTT	CASTLNTRDRNTEAFF
NA	many	TRBV5-1	TRBJ2-7	TGCGCCACCGGGGGCTCCTACGAGCAGTACTTC	CATGGSYEQYF
NA	many	TRBV5-1	TRBJ1-2	TGCGCCAGCAGCTTGGAGGGCGGGGTTCAAAACTATGGCTACACCTTC	CASSLEGGVQNYGYTF
NA	few	TRBV7-8	TRBJ2-1	TGTGCCAGCAGCTTAATGACCCCGCACAAGGAGCAGTTCTTC	CASSLMTPHKEQFF
NA	many	TRBV20-1	TRBJ2-2	TGCAGTGCTACCAGGGGTTTCACCGGGGAGCTGTTTTTT	CSATRGFTGELFF
NA	many	TRBV28	TRBJ2-3	TGTGCCAGCATTGACGATCGGGGTGCTAGCACAGATACGCAGTATTTT	CASIDDRGASTDTQYF
TRBD1	many	TRBV3-1	TRBJ2-3	TGTGCCAGCAGCCTTCGGACAGGGGTGACGGATACGCAGTATTTT	CASSLRTGVTDTQYF
NA	many	TRBV20-1	TRBJ2-5	TGCAGTGCTAGACAGGAAGAGACCCAGTACTTC	CSARQEETQYF
NA	many	TRBV27	TRBJ2-3	TGTGCCAGCAGTCGCAGGGGTTCTAGCACAGATACGCAGTATTTT	CASSRRGSSTDTQYF
NA	many	TRBV27	TRBJ1-5	TGTGCCAGCAGATATCTAGGGGGTAGCAATCAGCCCCAGCATTTT	CASRYLGGSNQPQHF
TRBD1	many	TRBV28	TRBJ2-2	TGTGCCACACAGGGGGAGACCGGGGAGCTGTTTTTT	CATQGETGELFF
NA	many	TRBV6-1	TRBJ2-7	TGTGCCAGCAGTGGCGACCCGGACGGGCGGGTCTCCTACGAGCAGTACTTC	CASSGDPDGRVSYEQYF
TRBD2	few	TRBV5-4	TRBJ2-1	TGTGCCAGCAGCCCCCCCGGTGGGAGGGGAGGGAATGAGCAGTTCTTC	CASSPPGGRGGNEQFF
TRBD2	many	TRBV5-1	TRBJ2-5	TGCGCCAGCAGCAGATCTAGCGGGGTTTACCAAGAGACCCAGTACTTC	CASSRSSGVYQETQYF
NA	NA	TRBV7-2	TRBJ1-1	TGTGCCAGCAGCTTAGTTATCGGGCAGGGGAACACTGAAGCTTTCTTT	CASSLVIGQGNTEAFF
TRBD1	many	TRBV5-1	TRBJ1-2	TGCGCCAGCAGCTTGGGGCAGGGGGACTTGTCGTCGGGCTACACCTTC	CASSLGQGDLSSGYTF
TRBD1	many	TRBV5-6	TRBJ1-1	TGTGCCAGCAGCTTCTTCGGGCAGGGGGCGCGCACTGAAGCTTTCTTT	CASSFFGQGARTEAFF
NA	many	TRBV5-1	TRBJ2-7	TGCGCCAGCAGCCAAGGACGTGGTATAGTTCCCTACGAGCAGTACTTC	CASSQGRGIVPYEQYF
TRBD1	many	TRBV5-6	TRBJ1-1	TGTGCCAGCAGCAGCCTCCAGGGGGCGGACACTGAAGCTTTCTTT	CASSSLQGADTEAFF
NA	few	TRBV30	TRBJ2-7	TGTGCCTGGAGTGTACTTCCCAGGGACGAGCAGTACTTC	CAWSVLPRDEQYF
NA	NA	TRBV19	TRBJ2-5	TGTGCCAGTAGTATTTCAGGGCGTCGAGAGACCCAGTACTTC	CASSISGRRETQYF
NA	few	TRBV6-1	TRBJ2-7	TGTGCCAGCGCTCCACGGGACACCTCCTACGAGCAGTACTTC	CASAPRDTSYEQYF
TRBD1	many	TRBV25-1	TRBJ1-4	TGTGCCAGCAGACAAACTGGACAGGGGGCTGAAAAACTGTTTTTT	CASRQTGQGAEKLFF
NA	many	TRBV28	TRBJ2-3	TGTGCCAGCAGTTTATTGACTAGAGGAGCGCAGTATTTT	CASSLLTRGAQYF
TRBD1	many	TRBV12-3/TRBV12-4	TRBJ1-2	TGTGCCAGCAGTCCTTGGGACAGGGGGCGTGGTGGCTACACCTTC	CASSPWDRGRGGYTF
NA	few	TRBV7-2	TRBJ2-1	TGTGCCAGCAGTTCTAGGCCCTGGGACAATGAGCAGTTCTTC	CASSSRPWDNEQFF
NA	NA	TRBV3-1	TRBJ2-1	TGTGCCTGCAGCCAAGAAGTCCCGGGAAACAATGAGCAGTTCTTC	CACSQEVPGNNEQFF
NA	once	TRBV10-3	TRBJ2-1	TGTGCCATCAGTGAGTCTCGGGATGAGCAGTTCTTC	CAISESRDEQFF
NA	many	TRBV5-1	TRBJ2-5	TGCGCCAGCAGCTTGGAACCTCAAGAGACCCAGTACTTC	CASSLEPQETQYF
TRBD2	many	TRBV5-1	TRBJ2-1	TGCGCCAGCTCTAGCGGGGCAAACAATGAGCAGTTCTTC	CASSSGANNEQFF
NA	NA	TRBV20-1	TRBJ1-2	TGCAGTGCTAGTCCCGGGACCTATGGCTACACCTTC	CSASPGTYGYTF
NA	many	TRBV5-5	TRBJ2-6	TGTGCCAGCAGCTCTGCAGCGGCCTCTGGGGCCAACGTCCTGACTTTC	CASSSAAASGANVLTF
NA	many	TRBV5-1	TRBJ2-3	TGCGCCAGCAGCTTCACAGGGAATAGGGCAGATACGCAGTATTTT	CASSFTGNRADTQYF
NA	many	TRBV5-6	TRBJ2-3	TGTGCCAGCAGCACTACGACAGGAGCCCTAAGCACAGATACGCAGTATTTT	CASSTTTGALSTDTQYF
NA	few	TRBV5-4	TRBJ2-1	TGTGCCAGCAGCTTTTTAAGTGGCTCCTACAATGAGCAGTTCTTC	CASSFLSGSYNEQFF
NA	many	TRBV5-1	TRBJ2-1	TGCGCCAGCAGCGGGGGTAGGATTGAGCAGTTCTTC	CASSGGRIEQFF
NA	NA	TRBV18	TRBJ2-5	TGTGCCAGCTCACCTTCCGGGGCGGAGACCCAGTACTTC	CASSPSGAETQYF
NA	NA	TRBV7-8	TRBJ2-7	TGTGCCAGCAGCTTAACCGGACCACGGGGAGAGCAGTACTTC	CASSLTGPRGEQYF
TRBD1	many	TRBV6-1	TRBJ2-2	TGTGCCAGCAGAGTACCGACAGGGGCCTCGAACACCGGGGAGCTGTTTTTT	CASRVPTGASNTGELFF
NA	many	TRBV2	TRBJ2-1	TGTGCCAGCACCCAGGGAGGAAATGAGCAGTTCTTC	CASTQGGNEQFF